The next 27 T cell receptor beta chains were all read from a single sample in a study of vaccination and CD4 T cells after COVID-19 (dated by TCRdb to 2022 to 2024). What these receptors recognize is not known. The treatment or condition label corresponds to: 10-day PBMC culture with coronavirus spike peptide pools or control peptides (ViraFEST assay). Receptor amplification or capture employed PCR. Instrument used: Illumina iSeq 100. DNA from cultured CD4+ T cells was subjected to TCR sequencing with the Oncomine TCR Beta short-read assay at the Johns Hopkins FTIC core. TCRdb applied fastp at Q25 and MiXCR to the public reads, then kept only in-frame beta chains. Merged by CDR3 protein, the rows form single entries marked with the most common genes and DNA. The sample table holds under 15,000 distinct CDR3 sequences, of which 35% to 40% were seen once. The ten largest make up about a sixth of the sample.

The material sequenced was cultured CD4+ T cells from blood. The receptors come from a human donor with COVID-19.

This clonotype turned up a few times. V and J are TRBV19 and TRBJ1-6, with TRBD1 matching over 9 bases. V was clipped by 7 bases and J by 7 bases; unmatched bases: 5. In germline, CDR1 is LNHDA, CDR2 SQIVND (reference sequence). This CDR3 contains 14 residues. CDR3 nucleotides: TGTGCCAGTACTCCTGGACAGGGGAATTCACCCCTCCACTTT. It encodes CASTPGQGNSPLHF.

The chain uses TRBV27 and TRBJ2-3; 14 bases match TRBD2. The V segment lost 5 bases and the J segment 2 bases; nucleotides outside the gene matches: 3. The CDR3 consists of 16 residues. CDR1 is MNHEY, CDR2 SMNVEV, per germline (reference sequence). The CDR3 DNA follows: TGTGCCAGCAGTGCGACTAGCGGGGGGGCCACAGATACGCAGTATTTT. This translates into CASSATSGGATDTQYF.

V and J are TRBV24-1 and TRBJ2-3; 12 bases line up with TRBD2. V lost 5 bases to trimming and J lost 6 bases; unmatched junction nucleotides: 8. Looked up from germline, CDR1 is KGHDR and CDR2 is SFDVKD. This CDR3 contains 16 residues. As DNA, the CDR3 is TGTGCCACCAGTGCCATGACTAGCGGGGGAACGGATACGCAGTATTTT. It specifies CATSAMTSGGTDTQYF.

The chain employs TRBV7-3 and TRBJ2-1; perhaps TRBD2 as D (5 bases). The germline V gene has CDR1 SGHTA and CDR2 FQGTGA. Deletions cut 5 bases from V and 6 bases from J, with 11 bases between. CDR3 length: 13 amino acids. The CDR3 DNA sequence: TGTGCCAGCAGCAGCGGTGGGTTCAATGAGCAGTTCTTC. Its translation is CASSSGGFNEQFF.

The rearrangement joins TRBV7-2 to TRBJ1-5; perhaps TRBD1 as D (6 bases). The CDR3 is 16 amino acids. The germline V gene encodes CDR1 SGHTA and CDR2 FQGNSA. Trimming removed 3 bases from V and 1 base from J, with 13 bases in between. CDR3 coding DNA: TGTGCCAGCAGCTTTATGCCAGGGGTGAGCAATCAGCCCCAGCATTTT. Amino acid sequence: CASSFMPGVSNQPQHF.

This clonotype was seen more than once but under ten times. The genes are TRBV7-2 and TRBJ1-5; D is possibly TRBD1 (5 bases). Germline lookup yields CDR1 SGHTA and CDR2 FQGNSA. The germline V and J ends were trimmed by 4 bases and 3 bases, with 10 bases remaining between them. There are 14 residues in the CDR3. The DNA of the CDR3 is TGTGCCAGCAGCTACGACAGACTCAATCAGCCCCAGCATTTT. It translates to CASSYDRLNQPQHF. The whole variable domain, remainder taken from reference TRBV7-2 and TRBJ1-5, is GAGVSQSPSNKVTEKGKDVELRCDPISGHTALYWYRQSLGQGLEFLIYFQGNSAPDKSGLPSDRFSAERTGGSVSTLTIQRTQQEDSAVYLCASSYDRLNQPQHFGDGTRLSIL.

V gene TRBV2 combines with J gene TRBJ2-3, with 14 positions matching TRBD2. Germline CDR1 and CDR2: SNHLY and FYNNEI. The CDR3 loop spans 17 amino acids. The junction had 5 bases not matched to a gene; V was cut back by 6 bases and J by 0 bases. The chain's CDR3 is CASRRTSGGLSTDTQYF. CDR3 DNA: TGTGCCAGCAGACGGACTAGCGGGGGGCTCAGCACAGATACGCAGTATTTT.

This clonotype was observed a few times. CDR3 DNA sequence: TGTGCCAGCAGTCTAACAGGGGGACCCTACGAGCAGTACTTC. Translating it yields CASSLTGGPYEQYF. The chain carries TRBV27 and TRBJ2-7; 8 bases are shared with TRBD1. CDR3 size: 14 residues. Germline CDR1 and CDR2: MNHEY and SMNVEV (reference sequence). The trim removed 5 bases at V and 2 bases at J, leaving 5 bases unmatched.

This clonotype was seen only a few times. This chain joins TRBV20-1 and TRBJ1-5; possible D gene TRBD1, 6 bases. This CDR3 has 13 residues. Germline values: CDR1 DFQATT, CDR2 SNEGSKA (reference sequence). Trimming pared 1 base from V and 5 bases from J, leaving 9 bases between. The CDR3 loop reads CSARGPGDQPQHF. CDR3 in DNA: TGCAGTGCTAGAGGGCCAGGGGATCAGCCCCAGCATTTT.

In its sample, this clonotype was seen a few times. This CDR3 reads CSAEAGLAEPYEQYF. The DNA for the CDR3 is TGCAGTGCTGAAGCTGGGCTAGCGGAGCCCTACGAGCAGTACTTC. V gene TRBV20-1 combines with J gene TRBJ2-7; 7 nucleotides line up with TRBD2. The germline V gene encodes CDR1 DFQATT and CDR2 SNEGSKA (reference sequence). The CDR3 contains 15 residues. The V gene end was trimmed by 5 bases and the J gene end by 2 bases; junction bases not matched to a gene: 12.

The genes are TRBV5-4 and TRBJ2-1, with TRBD2 matching 12 bases. Germline V gene sequence: CDR1 SGHNT, CDR2 YYREEE (reference sequence). The CDR3 runs 15 residues. J lost 4 bases, V lost 4 bases, and 3 bases had no gene match. In DNA, the CDR3 is TGTGCCAGCAGCCCCGGACTAGCGGGATACAATGAGCAGTTCTTC. Its protein is CASSPGLAGYNEQFF.

The chain joins TRBV20-1 to TRBJ1-2, with 7 bases identical to TRBD1. The CDR3 sequence is 12 residues long. The germline CDR1 and CDR2 sequences are DFQATT and SNEGSKA (reference sequence). V shed 7 bases, J shed 8 bases, and the junction held 10 bases outside the gene matches. The CDR3: CSVTQTGTGYTF. The CDR3 DNA follows: TGCAGTGTTACACAGACAGGGACCGGCTACACCTTC.

The CDR3 here is CASSSERVVGGELFF. The CDR3, as DNA: TGTGCCAGCAGTTCTGAAAGGGTGGTGGGCGGGGAGCTGTTTTTT. The chain carries TRBV25-1 and TRBJ2-2, with D hard to call. Germline assignment: CDR1 MGHDK and CDR2 SYGVNS. Trimming took off 5 bases at V and 7 bases at J, with 17 bases between the two ends. CDR3 length equals 15 residues.

CDR3 protein: CASRASDRGYEQYF. The CDR3 DNA reads TGTGCCAGCAGAGCTTCGGACAGGGGCTACGAGCAGTACTTC. The chain joins TRBV6-1 to TRBJ2-7; TRBD1 matches at 9 bases. From germline, CDR1 is MNHNS and CDR2 SASEGT. CDR3 size: 14 residues. The V and J ends lost 6 bases and 3 bases, in that order; junction bases with no gene match: 6.

The V and J genes are TRBV12-5 and TRBJ2-7; D uncertain. The V end lost 5 bases, the J end lost 5 bases, and 10 bases lay between the germline ends. CDR1 is LGHNT and CDR2 is FRNRAP in the germline V gene. The CDR3 totals 12 residues. DNA of the CDR3: TGTGCTAGTGGTCCGATTATCCACGAGCAGTACTTC. This encodes CASGPIIHEQYF.

The CDR3 loop reads CASSPRDRGNTGELFF. The CDR3 coding sequence is TGTGCCAGTAGTCCCCGGGACAGGGGGAACACCGGGGAGCTGTTTTTT. The V call is TRBV19, the J call TRBJ2-2, with 10 positions matching TRBD1. In germline, CDR1 is LNHDA, CDR2 SQIVND (reference sequence). The CDR3 consists of 16 residues. V dropped 5 bases and J dropped 1; count of bases not matched to a gene: 4.

The chain combines TRBV6-1 with TRBJ1-1; D uncertain. CDR1 is MNHNS and CDR2 is SASEGT in the germline V gene. V lost 2 bases, J lost 1 base, and 11 bases lay in between. CDR3 length equals 15 residues. In DNA form, the CDR3 reads TGTGCCAGCAGTGAACCGGAAGGAGGGAACACTGAAGCTTTCTTT. Translating it yields CASSEPEGGNTEAFF.

This clonotype was seen just once. The chain recombines TRBV29-1 with TRBJ1-2, with D possibly matching TRBD1 (5 bases). The V and J ends lost 6 bases and 7 bases respectively, with 12 bases between them. This CDR3 spans 11 amino acids. Germline V gives CDR1 SQVTM, CDR2 ANQGSEA. DNA for the CDR3: TGCAGCGTGGGGCCTACGGGTGGCTACACCTTC. Residues: CSVGPTGGYTF. Full variable domain (rest looked up from reference TRBV29-1 and TRBJ1-2): SAVISQKPSRDICQRGTSLTIQCQVDSQVTMMFWYRQQPGQSLTLIATANQGSEATYESGFVIDKFPISRPNLTFSTLTVSNMSPEDSSIYLCSVGPTGGYTFGSGTRLTVV.

The J gene is TRBJ1-5, the V gene TRBV29-1; D call uncertain. This CDR3 is 13 amino acids long. Trimming removed 4 bases from V and 0 bases from J, with 7 bases in between. From germline, CDR1 is SQVTM and CDR2 ANQGSEA. The CDR3 DNA sequence: TGCAGCGTTGCGGGGAGTAGCAATCAGCCCCAGCATTTT. Amino acids: CSVAGSSNQPQHF.

The chain uses TRBV20-1 and TRBJ1-6, with a tentative D call TRBD1 (5 bases). The CDR3 is 14 residues long. V lost 8 bases, J lost 7 bases, and 18 bases lay in between. The germline gives CDR1 DFQATT, CDR2 SNEGSKA (reference sequence). CDR3: CSLNLGGNNSPLHF. The CDR3 DNA reads TGCAGTCTAAACCTGGGGGGTAACAATTCACCCCTCCACTTT.

This clonotype was seen more than once but under ten times. The chain recombines TRBV24-1 with TRBJ2-5; 7 bases are shared with TRBD2. Per the germline V gene, CDR1 is KGHDR and CDR2 is SFDVKD. This CDR3 has 13 residues. The V and J ends lost 5 bases and 2 bases, in that order; junction bases with no gene match: 1. The DNA for the CDR3 is TGTGCCACCAGTGGGGGAGGGCAAGAGACCCAGTACTTC. Its protein product is CATSGGGQETQYF.

The chain uses TRBV27 and TRBJ2-7; 14 bases agree with TRBD2. Losses at the gene ends were 5 bases for V and 4 bases for J; bases not matched to a gene: 4. The CDR3 is 15 residues long. Germline values: CDR1 MNHEY, CDR2 SMNVEV (reference sequence). CDR3 DNA sequence: TGTGCCAGCAGTAGAGGGACTAGCGGGGGTTACGAGCAGTACTTC. It encodes CASSRGTSGGYEQYF.

This clonotype was counted only a few times. CDR3 nucleotide sequence: TGTGCCAGTAGTAATACCGGAGGGGGGACTGAAGCTTTCTTT. Translation gives CASSNTGGGTEAFF. V and J are TRBV19 and TRBJ1-1; a possible D gene is TRBD1 (6 bases). Germline V gives CDR1 LNHDA, CDR2 SQIVND (reference sequence). Trimming cost V 4 bases and J 5 bases, with 14 bases left between them. This CDR3 contains 14 residues.

The chain carries TRBV24-1 and TRBJ2-7; weak D call: TRBD1 (5 bases). Trimming left V 12 bases short and J 4 bases short, with 18 bases between. Germline CDR1 reads KGHDR; CDR2 reads SFDVKD. The CDR3 runs to 13 residues. Here the CDR3 DNA reads TGTGCCTTCCGAGACAGAGGTCCTTACGAGCAGTACTTC. Translated: CAFRDRGPYEQYF.

This clonotype was detected only a few times. The chain carries TRBV2 and TRBJ2-3; TRBD2 matches 9 bases. The CDR3 is made up of 15 amino acids. Germline V lookup: CDR1 SNHLY, CDR2 FYNNEI. Trimming cost V 7 bases and J 1 base; bases outside gene matches: 6. The CDR3 nucleotides read TGTGCCAGCAAGGGTAGCGGGGGCCGCACAGATACGCAGTATTTT. It specifies CASKGSGGRTDTQYF. Supplemented by reference TRBV2 and TRBJ2-3, the full variable domain reads EPEVTQTPSHQVTQMGQEVILRCVPISNHLYFYWYRQILGQKVEFLVSFYNNEISEKSEIFDDQFSVERPDGSNFTLKIRSTKLEDSAMYFCASKGSGGRTDTQYFGPGTRLTVL.

This rearrangement joins TRBV19 to TRBJ1-2; unclear D gene. Deletions cut 3 bases from V and 3 bases from J, with 14 bases between. The germline CDR1 and CDR2 sequences are LNHDA and SQIVND (reference sequence). The CDR3 contains 15 residues. The CDR3 loop reads CASSIGGLGDYGYTF. The CDR3 region has the DNA TGTGCCAGTAGTATCGGTGGGCTGGGCGACTATGGCTACACCTTC.

The CDR3 DNA reads as TGTGCCAGCAGCTTTGGCCTGAAGGGGGCAGATACGCAGTATTTT. This translates into CASSFGLKGADTQYF. The V gene is TRBV5-8, the J gene TRBJ2-3, with a tentative D call TRBD1 (6 bases). CDR3 length: 15 residues. V lost 2 bases and J lost 4, with 14 bases in between. Germline CDR1 is SGHTS and CDR2 is YDEGEE.